This T cell receptor beta chain was obtained from a study of blood T cells in healthy people across ages. This clonotype was observed at least ten times. Its specificity is unknown. Germline V CDR1 and CDR2: SQVTM, ANQGSEA. Losses at the gene ends were 4 bases for V and 2 bases for J; bases not matched to a gene: 4. The CDR3 runs 15 residues. Peripheral blood, roughly 11 milliliters per donor, was collected. Isolation yielded PBMCs, at least 7 million per sample, in every case. The second PCR ran about 7 to 12 cycles with a sample-barcoded 5' primer and J-beta primers. One entry per CDR3 protein, called by TCRdb with MiXCR from the 5' RACE reads. Of about 1,500,000 distinct CDR3 sequences detected, roughly 27% appear once; the ten largest clones hold about 7.7%. Study-level points and caveats: Aged donors had fewer naive CD4+ cells and lower diversity than long-lived donors.

The clonotype originates from a young woman in good health. The material sequenced was blood. J is TRBJ2-3 and V is TRBV29-1; 12 bases fit TRBD2. CDR3 sequence reads: CSVGGLAGPTDTQYF. The CDR3 nucleotides are TGCAGCGTTGGAGGACTAGCGGGACCCACAGATACGCAGTATTTT.